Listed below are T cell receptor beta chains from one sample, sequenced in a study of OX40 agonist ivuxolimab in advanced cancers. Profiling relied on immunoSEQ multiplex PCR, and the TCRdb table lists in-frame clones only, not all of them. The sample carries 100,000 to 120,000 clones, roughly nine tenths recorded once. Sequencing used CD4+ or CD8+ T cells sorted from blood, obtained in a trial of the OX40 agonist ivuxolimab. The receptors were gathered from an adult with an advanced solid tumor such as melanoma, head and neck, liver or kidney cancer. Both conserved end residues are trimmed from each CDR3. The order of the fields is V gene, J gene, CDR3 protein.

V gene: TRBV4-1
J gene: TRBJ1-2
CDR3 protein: ASSQDRTGLGYT

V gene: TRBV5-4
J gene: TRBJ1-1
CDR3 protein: ASTGWGNTEAF

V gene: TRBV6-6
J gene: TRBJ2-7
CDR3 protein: ASSPSMVTYEQY

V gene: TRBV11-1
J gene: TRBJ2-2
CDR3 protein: ASRRTSVPGELF

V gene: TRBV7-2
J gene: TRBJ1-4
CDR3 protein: ASSTHRLSEKLF

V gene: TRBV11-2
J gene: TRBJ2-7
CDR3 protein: ASSPRYEQY

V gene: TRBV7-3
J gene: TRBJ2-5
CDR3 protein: ASSNGLAGEETQY

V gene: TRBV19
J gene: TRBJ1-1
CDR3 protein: ASSTTGGAESTEAF

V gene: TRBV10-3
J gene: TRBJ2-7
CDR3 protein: AISEAGTDYEQY

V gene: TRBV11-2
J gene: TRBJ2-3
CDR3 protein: ASTLDRGTDTQY

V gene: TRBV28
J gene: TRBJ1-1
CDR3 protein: ASSVQVMNTEAF

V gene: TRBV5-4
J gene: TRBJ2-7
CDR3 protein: ASSLAGTPYEQY

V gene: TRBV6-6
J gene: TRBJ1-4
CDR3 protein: ASSQGGGTTNEKLF

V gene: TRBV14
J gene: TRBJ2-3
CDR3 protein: ASSPGLDTQY

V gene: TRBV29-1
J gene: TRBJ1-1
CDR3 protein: STGRNTEAF

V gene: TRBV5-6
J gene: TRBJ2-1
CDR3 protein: ASSSRTSGTRVSEQF

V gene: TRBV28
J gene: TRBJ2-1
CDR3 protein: ASSLRTSGSFYNEQF

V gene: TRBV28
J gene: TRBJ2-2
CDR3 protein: ASSSSGTRTGELF

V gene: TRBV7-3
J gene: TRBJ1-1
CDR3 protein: ASSSGPVNTEAF

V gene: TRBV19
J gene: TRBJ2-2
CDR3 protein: ASSIVDTGPDRELF

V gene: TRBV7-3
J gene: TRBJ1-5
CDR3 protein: ASSQGGNQPQH

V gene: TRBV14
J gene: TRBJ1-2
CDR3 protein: ASSQWTGSGYT

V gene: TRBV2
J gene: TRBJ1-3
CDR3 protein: ASSELGGAGNTIY

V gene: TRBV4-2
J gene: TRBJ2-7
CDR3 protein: ASSQDMAARTYEQY

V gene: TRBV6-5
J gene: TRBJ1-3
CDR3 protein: ASSYTSPVGNTIY

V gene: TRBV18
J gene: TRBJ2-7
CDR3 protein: ASSLPSPGEQY

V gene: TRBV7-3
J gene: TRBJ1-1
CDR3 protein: ASSPQDNLNTEAF

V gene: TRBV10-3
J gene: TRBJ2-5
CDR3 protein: AISRDPQETQY

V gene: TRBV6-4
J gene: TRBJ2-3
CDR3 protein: ASSDSTSGDTQY

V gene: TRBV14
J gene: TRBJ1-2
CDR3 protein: ASSQVSGSGYGYT

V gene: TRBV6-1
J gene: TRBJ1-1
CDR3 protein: ASSSQGNTEAF

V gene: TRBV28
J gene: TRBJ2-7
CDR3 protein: ASSLEGPYEQY

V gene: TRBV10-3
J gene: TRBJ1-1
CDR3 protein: AISESTQLEAF

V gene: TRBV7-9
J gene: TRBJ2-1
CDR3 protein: ASSSTVAGGRQF

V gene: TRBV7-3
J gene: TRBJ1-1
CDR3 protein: ASSLSGTGTEAF

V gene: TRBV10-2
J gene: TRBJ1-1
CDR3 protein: ASRHPGIGVGTEAF

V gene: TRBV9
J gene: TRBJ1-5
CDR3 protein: ASSARPGPYSNQPQH

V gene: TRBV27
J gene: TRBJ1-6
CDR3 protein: ASSFFSTYNSPLH

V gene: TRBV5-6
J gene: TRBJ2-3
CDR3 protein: ASTRWWPAGDTQY

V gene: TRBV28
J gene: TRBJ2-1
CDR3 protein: ASSLAGGLEQF

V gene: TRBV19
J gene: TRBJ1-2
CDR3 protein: ASSIPGGNYGYT

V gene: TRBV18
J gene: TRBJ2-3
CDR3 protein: ASSPKDSTDTQY

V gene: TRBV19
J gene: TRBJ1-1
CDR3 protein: ASSTTGGTEAF

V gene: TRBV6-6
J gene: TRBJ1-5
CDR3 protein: ASSPDRWSNQPQH

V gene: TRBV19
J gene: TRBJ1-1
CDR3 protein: ASAFDRGWNTEAF

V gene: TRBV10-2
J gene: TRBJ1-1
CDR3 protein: ASSDGTALNTEAF

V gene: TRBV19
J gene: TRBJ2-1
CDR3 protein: ASSIRAGASYNEQF

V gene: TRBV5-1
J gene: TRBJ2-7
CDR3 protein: ASSPSGTLSYEQY

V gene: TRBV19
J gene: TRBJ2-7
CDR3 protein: ASSALGLAGEHGQY

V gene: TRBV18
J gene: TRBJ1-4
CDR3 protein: ASSPVGANEKLF

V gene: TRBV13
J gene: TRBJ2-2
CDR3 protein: ASRLPGGTGELF

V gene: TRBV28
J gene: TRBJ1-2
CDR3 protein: ASSLSGQTYGYT

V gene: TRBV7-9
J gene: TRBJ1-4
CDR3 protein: ASSLGSGGLEKLF

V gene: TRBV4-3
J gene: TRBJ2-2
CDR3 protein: ASSQDTGTNTGELF

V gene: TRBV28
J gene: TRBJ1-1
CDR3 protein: ASSFRGTEAF